This T cell receptor (beta chain) was captured in a study of beta chain features in type 1 diabetes. Background on the study: Patients and healthy donors were similar in age, gender and cell yields.

Each of the CD4+ naive, central memory, regulatory and stem cell-like memory populations was sorted via CD45RO/CCR7/CD25/CD127/CD95/CD27. TCRB transcripts that were expressed got sequenced, as all of the isolated RNA had been reverse transcribed. Assay used: immunoSEQ multiplex PCR; TCRdb lists only in-frame clones, some missing. The profile shows nearly 700,000 clones, 10% to 15% of them singletons. General observations from the study: The naive, central memory and Treg TCRB repertoires looked more alike in patients than they did in healthy donors. Equally in patients and controls, shorter templates might have been favored by PCR. Shortening of TCRB CDR3s, moderate but significant, appeared in all four CD4+ subsets of Type 1 diabetes patients.

This clone was seen a handful of times. Its antigen is not known. The sequenced sample was naive CD4+ T cells from blood. The receptor comes from a man aged 18 to 30 with type 1 diabetes.

The CDR3, as DNA: TGTGCCAGCAGCCAAGGCCTAGCCGAGCAGTACTTC. Amino acid sequence: CASSQGLAEQYF. The chain has TRBV14 and TRBJ2-7, with D possibly matching TRBD2 (5 bases). V lost 1 base and J 6 bases, leaving 7 bases between the germline ends. The germline gives CDR1 SGHDN, CDR2 FVKESK. The length of the CDR3 is 12 residues.